The rows below give T cell receptor beta chains drawn from one sample of a study of response to subunit inactivated influenza vaccine. From the RT-PCR reads, TCRdb called clonotypes with MiXCR, one entry per CDR3 protein. Of some 540,000 distinct CDR3 sequences in the sample, roughly 23% were seen once. This same sample was also taken into another study, of T cells expressing NK-cell markers.

The sample here was CD4+ T cells sorted from PBMCs, taken 11 to 12 days after vaccination. All receptors derive from a man between 45 and 60 years old who received an inactivated influenza vaccine. Each CDR3 is given with its conserved first and last residue. The order of the fields is V gene, D gene, J gene, clone size, CDR3 DNA, CDR3 protein. A D gene is named only where the DNA matches it firmly. A row's size may be missing; if present it is once, few, many or a size class.

>TRBV5-6|TRBD2|TRBJ2-7|NA
TGTGCCAGCACTGAGGGAGGGAGCTCCTACGAGCAGTACTTC
CASTEGGSSYEQYF
>TRBV18|NA|TRBJ2-3|NA
TGTGCCAGCTCACCACCCCGGGGGAGAACAGATACGCAGTATTTT
CASSPPRGRTDTQYF
>TRBV29-1|TRBD1|TRBJ2-7|NA
TGCAGCGTTCAGACAGGGGGCTACGAGCAGTACTTC
CSVQTGGYEQYF
>TRBV7-6|NA|TRBJ2-3|NA
TGTGCCAGCAGCTTAAGGGCGTCAGGTTTCACAGATACGCAGTATTTT
CASSLRASGFTDTQYF
>TRBV28|TRBD2|TRBJ2-3|few
TGTGCCAGCGCTAGCGGGAGGACCACAGATACGCAGTATTTT
CASASGRTTDTQYF
>TRBV12-5|NA|TRBJ2-2|NA
TGTGCTAGTGGTTTGGTACTTGGGGCCACCGGGGAGCTGTTTTTT
CASGLVLGATGELFF
>TRBV28|NA|TRBJ2-5|NA
TGTGCCAGCGGTTCCTTAGTTGGGAGGATCCAAGAGACCCAGTACTTC
CASGSLVGRIQETQYF
>TRBV6-1|NA|TRBJ2-1|NA
TGTGCCAGCAAAAAGGCACCGGAACCCTACAATGAGCAGTTCTTC
CASKKAPEPYNEQFF
>TRBV11-3|NA|TRBJ2-5|NA
TGTGCCAGCAGCTTAGGTGGTACCATTGGAGAGACCCAGTACTTC
CASSLGGTIGETQYF
>TRBV25-1|TRBD1|TRBJ2-1|few
TGTGCCAGCAGTAAAACAGGGGGCAAGGGTCCCCAGCGGTTCTTC
CASSKTGGKGPQRFF
>TRBV15|TRBD2|TRBJ2-1|NA
TGTGCCACCAGCAGACTAACACCGGGGGGGAGGGCGCTACTCCCCGAGCAGTTCTTC
CATSRLTPGGRALLPEQFF
>TRBV9|NA|TRBJ2-5|few
TGTGCCAGCAGCGCGCGAGAGGTCAGGGGACAAGAGACCCAGTACTTC
CASSAREVRGQETQYF
>TRBV13|TRBD2|TRBJ2-1|NA
TGTGCCAGCAGTCTTAGGTCGGGAGGGTTGCCCCGAGGAGGGAGGCCGAGGTCTGAGCAGTTCTTC
CASSLRSGGLPRGGRPRSEQFF
>TRBV20-1|NA|TRBJ2-7|few
TGCAGTGCTAGAGGGGTTGGGCAGGGGTCAACCTACGAGCAGTACTTC
CSARGVGQGSTYEQYF
>TRBV11-3|NA|TRBJ2-1|NA
TGTGCCAGCAGCTTAGGTCAGGGGAGGATGAATGAGCAGTTCTTC
CASSLGQGRMNEQFF
>TRBV6-5|NA|TRBJ2-7|NA
TGTGCCAGCCGTGGTAATCCGCCTTCCTACGAGCAGTACTTC
CASRGNPPSYEQYF
>TRBV29-1|NA|TRBJ1-1|few
TGCAGCGCCCTACCCATCACGGCGAACACTGAAGCTTTCTTT
CSALPITANTEAFF
>TRBV29-1|TRBD2|TRBJ2-1|many
TGCAGCGTTGAAGAAGCTCTAGCGGGGGCCAGCTCCTACAATGAGCAGTTCTTC
CSVEEALAGASSYNEQFF
>TRBV12-3/TRBV12-4|NA|TRBJ1-6|NA
TGTGCCAGCAGTTTAAGGGCAGCCTATAATTCACCCCTCCACTTT
CASSLRAAYNSPLHF
>TRBV20-1|NA|TRBJ1-1|few
TGCAGTGCTAGGGGGGGCGGGGAAACAGGGCAGGCTTTCTTT
CSARGGGETGQAFF
>TRBV5-1|NA|TRBJ2-2|NA
TGCGCCAGCAGCTTGGTACACTTGGGGGCCGGCACCGGGGAGCTGTTTTTT
CASSLVHLGAGTGELFF
>TRBV4-3|NA|TRBJ1-4|NA
TGCGCCAGCAGCCAAGAGACAGCCCTAAATGAAAAACTGTTTTTT
CASSQETALNEKLFF
>TRBV20-1|TRBD1|TRBJ2-2|few
TGCAGTGCTAGAGACACCGGGACAGGGACCGGGGAGCTGTTTTTT
CSARDTGTGTGELFF